This T cell receptor (beta chain) was profiled in a study of shared clonotypes between healthy human individuals (dated by TCRdb to about 2020). Background for the entire study: The cohort comprised two women and a few men aged 18 to 49 years. For each donor, CD4 naive and CD4 memory were each run on three plates, CD8 naive on two plates, and CD8 memory on one plate. To estimate repertoire size and how much clonotypes are shared between individuals, the study performed deep sequencing of blood TCR repertoires from about five healthy adults. To increase sequencing depth and limit assay-specific biases, different laboratories used diverse techniques to prepare libraries and sequence TCR repertoires. Each donor's leukapheresis produced roughly between roughly 0.85 and 9.5 billion PBMCs. Points the paper makes about the study in general: Compared with non-shared clonotypes, the clonotypes found in all four sorted-subset donors had higher generation probabilities. Based on pairwise subsampling, the degree of clonotype sharing among donors was expected to be affected by sequencing depth. Rarefaction of sorted-subset datasets indicated incomplete sequencing despite the large sequencing depth. Naive subsets generally had larger estimated clonotype richness than memory subsets did. The small number of donors limited the genetic and exposure-history diversity represented. Sampling was restricted to blood, and TCR repertoires in tissue are likely to differ from TCR repertoires in blood. Sharing across a few donors was observed for around 5% of naive CD4, over 3% of naive CD8, over 2% of memory CD4, and roughly 0.43% of memory CD8 clonotypes.

As concerns this clone: The antigen it recognizes is unknown. No qualities accompany the bases; no much larger clone lies one base away.

Donors were healthy HIV-negative adults with no recently reported acute infections or vaccinations. Only Caucasian adults living in Nashville, Tennessee, USA were represented among the donors. CD4+ T cells were enriched by magnetic negative selection, after which naive cells were positively selected on CD45RA and the negative fraction was taken as the memory subset. After blood collection by leukapheresis, PBMCs were isolated using Ficoll-Histopaque density gradient centrifugation and then cryopreserved in the vapor phase of liquid nitrogen. Purity and quantity of every magnetically sorted T cell population were checked by analytical flow cytometry. From each sorted fraction, genomic DNA was isolated and quantified by UV absorbance on a Nanodrop 2000c. Using the deep immunoSEQ assay, TCR CDR3 regions were amplified from genomic DNA by multiplex PCR. For each cell subset, the extracted genomic DNA was distributed evenly across all wells of several immunoSEQ 96-well plates, and each plate served as one replicate. Each replicate PCR for sorted subsets received around 210 ng genomic DNA, equal to about 29,000 T cell genomes. Purified libraries were quantified with a Qubit 3.0 fluorometer, sized on a Bioanalyzer 2100, and re-quantified with the KAPA Library Quantification kit. A separate single-read 150-cycle Illumina NextSeq 550 flow cell was used to sequence each immunoSEQ 96-well plate. Under the source paper's analysis protocol: The immunoSEQ output contained only junctional sequences without quality scores, so filtering could not match that applied to full-length reads. To assign V/J genes and CDR3, sequences were annotated against IMGT germline references using PyIR, a Python wrapper for IgBLAST v1.9. Reads with weak V/J assignments (E-value above 1e-6), missing CDR3, stop codons, out-of-frame junctions, or ambiguous translated residues were removed. V3J clonotypes were defined as sequences sharing an identical inferred V gene, J gene, and CDR3 amino acid sequence. The percentage overlap between two repertoires was calculated by dividing the number of shared unique clonotypes by the size of the smaller repertoire. Three approaches were used to assess repertoire richness: RTK rarefaction, the Chao1 estimator, and Recon v2.1 estimates of unobserved clonotypes. OLGA was used to compute generation probabilities for all TCRbeta clonotypes that the gDNA method yielded from a few donors. This is the immuneACCESS table as TCRdb keeps it, with only in-frame sequences that have V and J called. A part of the clones is gone; compared with another copy, unresolved V genes explain less than half, and the rest is unexplained. D and trimming were read from the DNA, whereas the V and J calls and clone size are those reported in that table. Within this sample are more than 900,000 clones, with more than 75% of them counted one time only. The ten largest clones add up to roughly 0.55% of the sample.

Trimming removed 1 base from V and 2 bases from J, leaving 15 bases between the germline ends. Taken from cysteine to phenylalanine, the CDR3 has 16 residues. Only the CDR3 portion is preserved as DNA: 48 bases, with reading frame beginning at the first base. The germline V gene yields SGHRS for CDR1 and YFSETQ for CDR2. The chain is made from TRBV5-1 and TRBJ2-5; the D gene is possibly TRBD1, with 7 bases matching. The sequenced sample was memory CD4+ T cells from PBMCs. The cell subset or site label corresponds to: CD45RA-negative fraction. The origin of this receptor is a man younger than 35 in good health. Some clones in this sample may be carry-over from other donors' samples. The CDR3 corresponds to CASSLNAPGGQETQYF. Here is the DNA: TGCGCCAGCAGCTTGAACGCGCCAGGGGGGCAAGAGACCCAGTACTTC.